The 18 T cell receptor beta chains in this list originate from one sample, sequenced in a study of blood T cells in healthy people across ages. A sample-barcoded 5' primer and a J-beta primer mix were used in a second PCR of about 7 to 12 cycles. TCRdb itself ran the 5' RACE reads through MiXCR, one entry per CDR3 protein. The repertoire holds roughly 1,100,000 distinct CDR3 sequences, 20% to 25% seen once, with approximately 0.7% in the top ten. This sample was also put to use in a study of T cells of mothers and their children.

The sample consisted of blood. The receptors derive from a girl aged 2 to 10 in good health.

The J gene is TRBJ2-5, the V gene TRBV24-1; D assignment may be TRBD1 or TRBD2 (5 bases each). Trimming removed 3 bases from V and 7 bases from J, with 11 bases in between. Germline CDR1 reads KGHDR; CDR2 reads SFDVKD. The CDR3 sequence is 13 residues long. The CDR3 nucleotides read TGTGCCACCAGTGATCCCAACGGGGCGACCCAGTACTTC. It encodes CATSDPNGATQYF.

This clonotype occurred a few times. The DNA of the CDR3 is TGTGCCAGCAGCGGGTCCTTCTACGAGCAGTACTTC. Protein: CASSGSFYEQYF. J is TRBJ2-7 and V is TRBV12-3 or TRBV12-4, with D unclear. V was trimmed by 6 bases and J by 3 bases, leaving 9 bases between them. The CDR3 is 12 residues long.

The chain employs TRBV29-1 and TRBJ1-2, with 8 bases identical to TRBD1. J gave up 10 bases and V 2 bases, and 9 bases lay outside the gene matches. This CDR3 is built from 13 residues. Germline-derived CDR1 and CDR2 are SQVTM and ANQGSEA. The CDR3 reads CSVEQRDRGSYTF. The CDR3, as DNA: TGCAGCGTTGAACAGCGAGACAGGGGTTCCTACACCTTC.

In its sample, this clonotype was seen a few times. This chain joins TRBV19 and TRBJ1-1; TRBD1 might be the D (5 bases). V shed 5 bases and J shed 1 base, with 17 bases lying between them. Germline CDR1 reads LNHDA; CDR2 reads SQIVND (reference sequence). This CDR3 region has 16 residues. CDR3: CASSFPPTTENTEAFF. The CDR3 DNA sequence: TGTGCCAGTAGTTTTCCTCCCACGACAGAGAACACTGAAGCTTTCTTT.

This clonotype was recorded a few times. The chain links TRBV18 to TRBJ2-5; D is unclear. The germline V gene has CDR1 KGHSH and CDR2 LQKENI. The V end was cut by 2 bases, the J end by 2 bases, with 9 bases between. CDR3 size: 14 residues. As DNA, the CDR3 is TGTGCCAGCTCACCAGTCACAAGTCAAGAGACCCAGTACTTC. It is translated as CASSPVTSQETQYF.

This clonotype showed up many times. V and J are TRBV18 and TRBJ2-5; D unresolved. Trimming shortened V by 8 bases and J by 1 base, and 8 bases separated the two germline ends. Germline lookup yields CDR1 KGHSH and CDR2 LQKENI. This CDR3 region has 12 residues. For the CDR3, the DNA is TGTGCCAGCAGCCCCCCCCAAGAGACCCAGTACTTC. Translating it yields CASSPPQETQYF. Using reference TRBV18 and TRBJ2-5 for the parts outside the CDR3, the full variable domain is NAGVMQNPRHLVRRRGQEARLRCSPMKGHSHVYWYRQLPEEGLKFMVYLQKENIIDESGMPKERFSAEFPKEGPSILRIQQVVRGDSAAYFCASSPPQETQYFGPGTRLLVL.

The chain links TRBV4-2 to TRBJ1-1, with D unresolved. Germline V lookup: CDR1 LGHNA, CDR2 YNFKEQ. V was cut by 4 bases and J by 3 bases, with 15 bases left in between. The CDR3 extends over 15 amino acids. CDR3 sequence (DNA): TGTGCCAGCAGCCTAACGTCGGCCCACTACACTGAAGCTTTCTTT. Translation: CASSLTSAHYTEAFF.

This clonotype was observed a few times. The chain employs TRBV28 and TRBJ1-1; D perhaps matches TRBD1 (5 bases). V lost 0 bases to trimming and J lost 8 bases, with 13 bases between them. There are 14 residues in the CDR3. Germline lookup yields CDR1 MDHEN and CDR2 SYDVKM. CDR3 sequence (DNA): TGTGCCAGCAGTTTATGGCAGGGAGTCACCGAAGCTTTCTTT. It encodes CASSLWQGVTEAFF.

The chain uses TRBV9 and TRBJ1-2; 7 bases are shared with TRBD1. CDR1 is SGDLS, CDR2 YYNGEE, per germline. The CDR3 has 18 residues. The V gene end was trimmed by 4 bases and the J gene end by 3 bases; junction bases not matched to a gene: 18. In nucleotides, the CDR3 is TGTGCCAGCAGCTCCACTTGGTCGCGGACAGGAGTAGACTATGGCTACACCTTC. It translates to CASSSTWSRTGVDYGYTF.

The V gene is TRBV28, the J gene TRBJ2-1, with TRBD1 matching 10 bases. The DNA matches TRBJ2-7 better at its end, which makes the J call doubtful. The CDR3 length is 16 residues. The germline V gene encodes CDR1 MDHEN and CDR2 SYDVKM. Written as DNA, the CDR3 is TGTGCCAGCAGGTCACCGGGACAGGGGTCAGCCTACGAGCAGTACTTC. It is translated as CASRSPGQGSAYEQYF.

The V and J genes are TRBV4-3 and TRBJ2-5; D not certain. The germline V and J ends were trimmed by 0 bases and 4 bases, with 9 bases remaining between them. Looked up from germline, CDR1 is LGHNA and CDR2 is YSLEER. This CDR3 is built from 14 residues. The CDR3 spells CASSQDPPGETQYF. DNA for the CDR3: TGCGCCAGCAGCCAAGATCCCCCAGGAGAGACCCAGTACTTC.

This clonotype was counted only a few times. CDR3: CASRGSTGKDNEQFF. The CDR3 region has the DNA TGCGCCAGCAGGGGGTCGACAGGGAAAGACAATGAGCAGTTCTTC. The chain recombines TRBV5-1 with TRBJ2-1; 7 bases are shared with TRBD1. The trim removed 5 bases at V and 5 bases at J, leaving 10 bases unmatched. The CDR3 sequence is 15 residues long. Germline V CDR1 and CDR2: SGHRS, YFSETQ.

In this sample, this clonotype turned up a few times. The rearrangement joins TRBV20-1 to TRBJ1-4; D is ambiguous. The length of the CDR3 is 14 residues. CDR1 is DFQATT, CDR2 SNEGSKA, per germline (reference sequence). The ends were cut back, 0 bases at V and 4 bases at J, with 9 bases in the middle. The CDR3 reads CSARDGQFNEKLFF. The CDR3 DNA follows: TGCAGTGCTAGAGATGGGCAGTTTAATGAAAAACTGTTTTTT.

This clonotype was seen only a few times. The V and J genes are TRBV28 and TRBJ2-1, with D possibly TRBD1 on 6 matching bases. The CDR3 loop spans 15 amino acids. The germline V gene encodes CDR1 MDHEN and CDR2 SYDVKM. With 5 bases removed from V and 0 bases from J, the gap between germline ends came to 11 bases. The CDR3 DNA reads as TGTGCCAGCAGTCCCCAGGGGAGCTCCTACAATGAGCAGTTCTTC. Translation: CASSPQGSSYNEQFF.

This clonotype was recorded a few times. This chain links TRBV25-1 with TRBJ2-3; 11 nucleotides line up with TRBD2. Trimming cost V 4 bases and J 5 bases; bases outside gene matches: 5. The V gene's germline CDR1 is MGHDK and CDR2 SYGVNS. CDR3 length: 15 residues. The CDR3 nucleotides read TGTGCCAGCAGTGGTGTAGCGGGAGGGGGAGATACGCAGTATTTT. As protein: CASSGVAGGGDTQYF.

This clonotype was picked up a small number of times. The chain is built from TRBV19 and TRBJ1-1, with TRBD1 identical over 8 bases. V gave up 3 bases and J gave up 9 bases; unmatched junction bases: 6. The V gene's germline CDR1 is LNHDA and CDR2 SQIVND (reference sequence). There are 13 residues in the CDR3. CDR3 DNA sequence: TGTGCCAGTAGTATGGACAGGGAAGGGAAAGCTTTCTTT. Amino acid sequence: CASSMDREGKAFF.

The genes are TRBV2 and TRBJ2-3; weak D call: TRBD1 (6 bases). With 1 base removed from V and 4 bases from J, the gap between germline ends came to 18 bases. The CDR3 length is 17 residues. The germline V gene has CDR1 SNHLY and CDR2 FYNNEI. The CDR3 protein is CASSEEGLDSRADTQYF. In nucleotides, the CDR3 is TGTGCCAGCAGTGAAGAGGGGCTGGACAGCAGGGCAGATACGCAGTATTTT.

V gene TRBV20-1 combines with J gene TRBJ2-6, with unresolved D. In germline, CDR1 is DFQATT, CDR2 SNEGSKA (reference sequence). V dropped 0 bases and J dropped 4 bases, with 7 bases sitting between them. The CDR3 covers 14 residues. CDR3 protein: CSAREATGANVLTF. DNA for the CDR3: TGCAGTGCTAGAGAGGCTACAGGGGCCAACGTCCTGACTTTC.